These T cell receptor beta chains were read from a single sample in a study of vaccination effects on CD4 cells after COVID-19. Measured with immunoSEQ multiplex PCR; TCRdb has only the in-frame clones, and not every one. Of approximately 61,000 clones listed, around 84% are singletons. Their recognized antigens are unknown. This specimen was CD4+ T cells from PBMCs cultured without peptide, taken after COVID-19 vaccination. Receptor source: a human donor who received a COVID-19 vaccine. CDR3s include the opening cysteine and the closing phenylalanine or tryptophan. Fields, in order: CDR3 DNA, CDR3 protein, clone size, V gene, D gene, J gene. The D gene is left open where the match is weak. Size tells how often a clone was seen (once, few, many) or the class of an expanded clone, and some rows leave it out.

cdr3_nt: TGTGCCAGCAGGACCGTATACAGGGGCTCAAAAAAGACCCAGTACTTC; cdr3_aa: CASRTVYRGSKKTQYF; clone_size: -; v_call: TRBV27; d_call: TRBD1; j_call: TRBJ2-5
cdr3_nt: TGTGCCAGCAGCCAAGATCGAAACAGGGCGGCCACTGAAGCTTTCTTT; cdr3_aa: CASSQDRNRAATEAFF; clone_size: few; v_call: TRBV3-1/TRBV3-2; d_call: -; j_call: TRBJ1-1
cdr3_nt: TGTGCCAGCAGCTTAGCAGGCCGCGTTTGGGATAATTCACCCCTCCACTTT; cdr3_aa: CASSLAGRVWDNSPLHF; clone_size: few; v_call: TRBV7-8; d_call: -; j_call: TRBJ1-6
cdr3_nt: TGTGCCGGACCCTCTGGAAACACCATATATTTT; cdr3_aa: CAGPSGNTIYF; clone_size: -; v_call: TRBV30; d_call: -; j_call: TRBJ1-3
cdr3_nt: TGCGCCAGCAGGCCGGGGCCCTCATTTGGCTCCTACAATGAGCAGTTCTTC; cdr3_aa: CASRPGPSFGSYNEQFF; clone_size: -; v_call: TRBV23-1; d_call: -; j_call: TRBJ2-1
cdr3_nt: TGCGCCAGCAGCCTACAAGTACAGGGACTCGGGTCTGGAAACACCATATATTTT; cdr3_aa: CASSLQVQGLGSGNTIYF; clone_size: -; v_call: TRBV4-1; d_call: -; j_call: TRBJ1-3
cdr3_nt: TGCAGCGTTGAAGTGGTACAGGGAGGGACTGAAGCTTTCTTT; cdr3_aa: CSVEVVQGGTEAFF; clone_size: once; v_call: TRBV29-1; d_call: -; j_call: TRBJ1-1
cdr3_nt: TGTGCCAGCAGCCGAGGGGGACAGGCTGGTGGCTACACCTTC; cdr3_aa: CASSRGGQAGGYTF; clone_size: once; v_call: TRBV5-5; d_call: TRBD1; j_call: TRBJ1-2
cdr3_nt: TGTGCTAGTGGTTCCAGGTCATATGGCTACACCTTC; cdr3_aa: CASGSRSYGYTF; clone_size: -; v_call: TRBV12-5; d_call: -; j_call: TRBJ1-2
cdr3_nt: TGTGCCAGCAGCACCAGGGTGATGGGGAACACTGAAGCTTTCTTT; cdr3_aa: CASSTRVMGNTEAFF; clone_size: few; v_call: TRBV7-2; d_call: -; j_call: TRBJ1-1
cdr3_nt: TGTGCCAGTAGTTTCACAGGGGGCACTAATGAAAAACTGTTTTTT; cdr3_aa: CASSFTGGTNEKLFF; clone_size: -; v_call: TRBV19; d_call: TRBD1; j_call: TRBJ1-4
cdr3_nt: TGTGCCACCCTAGGCAATGGCTACACCTTC; cdr3_aa: CATLGNGYTF; clone_size: -; v_call: TRBV6-5; d_call: -; j_call: TRBJ1-2
cdr3_nt: TGTGCCAGCAGATTCCTCTCGACAGACTATGGCTACACCTTC; cdr3_aa: CASRFLSTDYGYTF; clone_size: -; v_call: TRBV6-5; d_call: -; j_call: TRBJ1-2
cdr3_nt: TGTGCCAGCAGCCAAGATCCGGGCCAGCCCCAGCATTTT; cdr3_aa: CASSQDPGQPQHF; clone_size: -; v_call: TRBV3-1/TRBV3-2; d_call: -; j_call: TRBJ1-5
cdr3_nt: TGTGCCAGCAGCCCGACCGACTGGTACGAGCAGTACTTC; cdr3_aa: CASSPTDWYEQYF; clone_size: -; v_call: TRBV7-8; d_call: -; j_call: TRBJ2-7
cdr3_nt: TGTGCCAGCAGCCCCTATCCCCAAGAGACCCAGTACTTC; cdr3_aa: CASSPYPQETQYF; clone_size: -; v_call: TRBV5-6; d_call: -; j_call: TRBJ2-5
cdr3_nt: TGTGCCAGCAGTTTTCAGGTCGGGATCACTGAAGCTTTCTTT; cdr3_aa: CASSFQVGITEAFF; clone_size: -; v_call: TRBV27; d_call: -; j_call: TRBJ1-1
cdr3_nt: TGTGCCAGCAGTTTAGACAGGGGCTCCGGGGATGGCTACACCTTC; cdr3_aa: CASSLDRGSGDGYTF; clone_size: -; v_call: TRBV6-5; d_call: TRBD1; j_call: TRBJ1-2
cdr3_nt: TGTGCCAGCAGTTACTCCGGACAGGGGACTGGCTACACCTTC; cdr3_aa: CASSYSGQGTGYTF; clone_size: -; v_call: TRBV6-5; d_call: TRBD1; j_call: TRBJ1-2
cdr3_nt: TGTGCCAGCAGCTTAGCCTCCCCCAATGAGCAGTTCTTC; cdr3_aa: CASSLASPNEQFF; clone_size: once; v_call: TRBV7-2; d_call: -; j_call: TRBJ2-1
cdr3_nt: TGTGCCAGCAGTTTCTCCACCACATGGAACACTGAAGCTTTCTTT; cdr3_aa: CASSFSTTWNTEAFF; clone_size: -; v_call: TRBV6-2/TRBV6-3; d_call: -; j_call: TRBJ1-1
cdr3_nt: TGTGCCAGCAGCTTAGATCAGGGGACAGGGGAGGCGGGAGGCCCCTACGAGCAGTACTTC; cdr3_aa: CASSLDQGTGEAGGPYEQYF; clone_size: -; v_call: TRBV11-3; d_call: TRBD1; j_call: TRBJ2-7
cdr3_nt: TGTGCCAGCAGCCAAGCGGCGGGACATGAAGCTTTCTTT; cdr3_aa: CASSQAAGHEAFF; clone_size: -; v_call: TRBV3-1/TRBV3-2; d_call: -; j_call: TRBJ1-1
cdr3_nt: TGTGCCAGCACTTTGGACTCTCACTCCTACGAGCAGTACTTC; cdr3_aa: CASTLDSHSYEQYF; clone_size: few; v_call: TRBV2; d_call: -; j_call: TRBJ2-7
cdr3_nt: TGCGCCAGCAGTCCCGGGACAGGGGAGGGCTACGAGCAGTACTTC; cdr3_aa: CASSPGTGEGYEQYF; clone_size: -; v_call: TRBV5-1; d_call: TRBD1; j_call: TRBJ2-7
cdr3_nt: TGTGCCAGCAGACGAGCAGGACCCACAGGGGGCAAGTTTCGGCACACCATATATTTT; cdr3_aa: CASRRAGPTGGKFRHTIYF; clone_size: -; v_call: TRBV6-6; d_call: TRBD1; j_call: TRBJ1-3
cdr3_nt: TGTGCCAGCAGCTATGACACCCACTATGGCTACACCTTC; cdr3_aa: CASSYDTHYGYTF; clone_size: -; v_call: TRBV5-4; d_call: -; j_call: TRBJ1-2
cdr3_nt: TGTGCCAGCAGGGGGACAGGGGGCACCGGGGAGCTGTTTTTT; cdr3_aa: CASRGTGGTGELFF; clone_size: -; v_call: TRBV6-5; d_call: TRBD1; j_call: TRBJ2-2
cdr3_nt: TGTGCCAGCAGCTTGGGAGCGTTAACGGATAACTATGGCTACACCTTC; cdr3_aa: CASSLGALTDNYGYTF; clone_size: -; v_call: TRBV5-6; d_call: -; j_call: TRBJ1-2
cdr3_nt: TGTGCCAGCTCCCTTCGGGGGGGCGCGGACACTGAAGCTTTCTTT; cdr3_aa: CASSLRGGADTEAFF; clone_size: -; v_call: TRBV18; d_call: -; j_call: TRBJ1-1
cdr3_nt: TGTGCCAGCAGTGGGACGGGCGGGAGTTGGGATACGCAGTATTTT; cdr3_aa: CASSGTGGSWDTQYF; clone_size: -; v_call: TRBV2; d_call: TRBD2; j_call: TRBJ2-3
cdr3_nt: TGTGCCAGCGGGACAGGATGGAATTCACCCCTCCACTTT; cdr3_aa: CASGTGWNSPLHF; clone_size: -; v_call: TRBV6-5; d_call: TRBD1; j_call: TRBJ1-6
cdr3_nt: TGCGCCAGAGCATACCCGCTGTTGAAAAACATTCAGTACTTC; cdr3_aa: CARAYPLLKNIQYF; clone_size: -; v_call: TRBV5-1; d_call: -; j_call: TRBJ2-4
cdr3_nt: TGTGCCAGCAGCCCTAGCGGGGGGAGCTCCTACAATGAGCAGTTCTTC; cdr3_aa: CASSPSGGSSYNEQFF; clone_size: -; v_call: TRBV7-2; d_call: TRBD2; j_call: TRBJ2-1
cdr3_nt: TGTGCCAGCAGTTACGCCGGTAGGGCCCCTAACACTGAAGCTTTCTTT; cdr3_aa: CASSYAGRAPNTEAFF; clone_size: -; v_call: TRBV6-2/TRBV6-3; d_call: -; j_call: TRBJ1-1
cdr3_nt: TGCGCCAGCAGTGCCGGTAGCAACACAGATACGCAGTATTTT; cdr3_aa: CASSAGSNTDTQYF; clone_size: -; v_call: TRBV10-2; d_call: -; j_call: TRBJ2-3
cdr3_nt: TGTGCCAGCAGGTGGACTAGCGGAGATACGCAGTATTTT; cdr3_aa: CASRWTSGDTQYF; clone_size: -; v_call: TRBV28; d_call: TRBD2; j_call: TRBJ2-3
cdr3_nt: TGCGCCAGCAAGGGGGAGCTGGGTACAGATACGCAGTATTTT; cdr3_aa: CASKGELGTDTQYF; clone_size: few; v_call: TRBV5-1; d_call: -; j_call: TRBJ2-3
cdr3_nt: TGCGCCAGCAGCTTGGCGGGACAGGGGAGCACAGATACGCAGTATTTT; cdr3_aa: CASSLAGQGSTDTQYF; clone_size: -; v_call: TRBV5-1; d_call: TRBD1; j_call: TRBJ2-3
cdr3_nt: TGTGCCAGCAGCCTCGCCCTGCCTGGGGAGCTGTTTTTT; cdr3_aa: CASSLALPGELFF; clone_size: -; v_call: TRBV7-2; d_call: -; j_call: TRBJ2-2
cdr3_nt: TGTGCCATCAGTGAAGGCTACAGGGGAAATACGCAGTATTTT; cdr3_aa: CAISEGYRGNTQYF; clone_size: -; v_call: TRBV10-3; d_call: TRBD1; j_call: TRBJ2-3
cdr3_nt: TGCGCCAGCAAATGGCCGCGTACCGGGGGAGGAGATACGCAGTATTTT; cdr3_aa: CASKWPRTGGGDTQYF; clone_size: -; v_call: TRBV5-1; d_call: -; j_call: TRBJ2-3
cdr3_nt: TGTGCCAGCAGTTCTCGGGGGAGCACTGAAGCTTTCTTT; cdr3_aa: CASSSRGSTEAFF; clone_size: -; v_call: TRBV27; d_call: -; j_call: TRBJ1-1
cdr3_nt: TGTGCCAGCAGCCGAAATCAATGGGGGCATCAGCCCCAGCATTTT; cdr3_aa: CASSRNQWGHQPQHF; clone_size: -; v_call: TRBV7-8; d_call: -; j_call: TRBJ1-5
cdr3_nt: TGTGCCAGCAGCCAAAGGGTCGGCGGTACTAGCACAGATACGCAGTATTTT; cdr3_aa: CASSQRVGGTSTDTQYF; clone_size: -; v_call: TRBV14; d_call: -; j_call: TRBJ2-3
cdr3_nt: TGTGCCAGCAGCTTAGGGGGCGGCCCTGGTTTCTTT; cdr3_aa: CASSLGGGPGFF; clone_size: -; v_call: TRBV11-1; d_call: -; j_call: TRBJ1-1
cdr3_nt: TGTGCCAGCAGGGCGCGCACCTTTAGCAATCAGCCCCAGCATTTT; cdr3_aa: CASRARTFSNQPQHF; clone_size: few; v_call: TRBV2; d_call: -; j_call: TRBJ1-5
cdr3_nt: TGTGCCAGCAGTTACTTCGACAGAGTCTATGGCTACACCTTC; cdr3_aa: CASSYFDRVYGYTF; clone_size: few; v_call: TRBV28; d_call: -; j_call: TRBJ1-2
cdr3_nt: TGTGCCAGCAGTCCGGATGTGGGTGCGAACTATGGCTACACCTTC; cdr3_aa: CASSPDVGANYGYTF; clone_size: -; v_call: TRBV6-5; d_call: -; j_call: TRBJ1-2
cdr3_nt: TGTGCCAGCAGCCTTTCCTTGGGACAGGGCAAACTTAGTTTC; cdr3_aa: CASSLSLGQGKLSF; clone_size: once; v_call: TRBV13; d_call: TRBD1; j_call: TRBJ1-2
cdr3_nt: TGCAGTGCTAGAGACAACACTGAAGCTTTCTTT; cdr3_aa: CSARDNTEAFF; clone_size: -; v_call: TRBV20-1; d_call: -; j_call: TRBJ1-1
cdr3_nt: TGTGCCAGTAGTATAAGAGGGGGCACTGAAAAACTGTTTTTT; cdr3_aa: CASSIRGGTEKLFF; clone_size: -; v_call: TRBV19; d_call: TRBD1; j_call: TRBJ1-4
cdr3_nt: TGTGCCACCAGCAGAGTAGCCGGGCCGACGGCAAACATTCAGTACTTC; cdr3_aa: CATSRVAGPTANIQYF; clone_size: -; v_call: TRBV15; d_call: -; j_call: TRBJ2-4
cdr3_nt: TGCGCCAGCAGCTCGACAGACAGGGCGGGCGAGCAGTACTTC; cdr3_aa: CASSSTDRAGEQYF; clone_size: -; v_call: TRBV5-1; d_call: TRBD1; j_call: TRBJ2-7
cdr3_nt: TGTGCCATCACAGGGGGCAGACCTTATGGCTACACCTTC; cdr3_aa: CAITGGRPYGYTF; clone_size: once; v_call: TRBV10-3; d_call: TRBD1; j_call: TRBJ1-2
cdr3_nt: TGCAGTGCTAGTATAGGTGGGGGAAAAGTGGACAATGAGCAGTTCTTC; cdr3_aa: CSASIGGGKVDNEQFF; clone_size: -; v_call: TRBV20-1; d_call: -; j_call: TRBJ2-1
cdr3_nt: TGTGCCAGCAGGTCTAGGGGTGAGCAGTTCTTC; cdr3_aa: CASRSRGEQFF; clone_size: -; v_call: TRBV3-1/TRBV3-2; d_call: -; j_call: TRBJ2-1